This T cell receptor (beta chain) is from a study of T cell responses to AZD1222 COVID-19 vaccine. Study at large: Pooled together were second doses at about 4 or about 12 weeks. Findings and limits, study-wide: It was only after the peak T cell response that any repertoires were sampled. Donors skewed white British and female; clonal diversity was possibly underestimated. With dominance at 160-218 and 743-854, vaccine-associated CD4 TCRs spanned spike.

Note on this clone: Antigen: not known.

CDR1 and CDR2 from the germline V gene are LNHDA and SQIVND (reference sequence). This CDR3 has 14 residues. Trimming took 3 bases from V and 0 from J, leaving 9 bases between them. Clones were sequenced by immunoSEQ multiplex PCR, and TCRdb holds only the in-frame ones, with some missing. The data show 130,000 to 150,000 clones, 85% to 95% seen once. The chain joins TRBV19 to TRBJ2-7; D may be TRBD1 (6 bases). The starting material was peripheral blood, obtained on day 0 of AZD1222 vaccination. The origin of this receptor is an adult in good health. CDR3 protein: CASSMSRGSYEQYF. CDR3 DNA sequence: TGTGCCAGTAGTATGTCCAGGGGCTCCTACGAGCAGTACTTC.